The 28 T cell receptor beta chains below all came from one sample that was sequenced in a study of T cell repertoires in cytomegalovirus infection. Their target antigens are unknown. TCRdb used MiXCR to reprocess the reads, holding one entry per CDR3 protein. Of hundreds of thousands of distinct CDR3 sequences in the sample, about 30% were seen once. Material: cultured PBMCs, obtained from culture after CMV antigen stimulation. The receptors derive from a human donor in good health (CMV status not recorded). Some clones in this sample may be carry-over from other donors' samples.

This sequence joins TRBV19 and TRBJ1-5; possible D gene TRBD1, 6 bases. V was trimmed by 7 bases and J by 0 bases, leaving 10 bases between them. The germline CDR1 and CDR2 sequences are LNHDA and SQIVND (reference sequence). This CDR3 comprises 14 residues. The CDR3 protein is CASIGQYSNQPQHF. CDR3 sequence (DNA): TGTGCCAGTATAGGACAGTATAGCAATCAGCCCCAGCATTTT.

The chain carries TRBV23-1 and TRBJ2-5, with a weak D call TRBD2 (7 bases). TRBV23-1 has ORF status, its function being uncertain. The V end lost 2 bases, the J end lost 0 bases, and 13 bases lay between the germline ends. The CDR3 spans 16 residues. The CDR3 nucleotides read TGCGCCAGCAGTCAAAAACGAGGGGGGGACCAAGAGACCCAGTACTTC. It is translated as CASSQKRGGDQETQYF.

This chain connects TRBV20-1 to TRBJ2-6, with unresolved D. Trimming stripped 0 bases from V and 0 bases from J, with 15 bases between. Germline values: CDR1 DFQATT, CDR2 SNEGSKA (reference sequence). The CDR3 totals 18 residues. The DNA for the CDR3 is TGCAGTGCTAGAGATCACTGGGCTGACCCCTCTGGGGCCAACGTCCTGACTTTC. This translates into CSARDHWADPSGANVLTF.

The chain links TRBV6-6 to TRBJ2-7, with 9 bases that match TRBD1. The germline CDR1 and CDR2 sequences are MNHNY and SVGAGI (reference sequence). CDR3 length: 16 residues. V lost 1 base to trimming and J lost 5 bases; unmatched junction nucleotides: 9. The CDR3 sequence is CASSYLQGQGSNEQYF. The CDR3 nucleotides are TGTGCCAGCAGTTACTTACAGGGACAGGGATCGAACGAGCAGTACTTC.

The gene calls are TRBV7-9 and TRBJ1-2; D is ambiguous. Germline-derived CDR1 and CDR2 are SEHNR and FQNEAQ (reference sequence). The CDR3 is made up of 12 amino acids. Trimming left V 7 bases short and J 8 bases short, with 14 bases between. This CDR3 reads CASTRAGGGYTF. For the CDR3, the DNA is TGTGCCAGCACCCGCGCCGGTGGGGGCTACACCTTC.

This clonotype was detected a few times. The V gene is TRBV12-3 or TRBV12-4, the J gene TRBJ1-2, with a weak D call TRBD1 (6 bases). The V end was cut by 6 bases, the J end by 8 bases, with 19 bases between. The CDR3 has 14 amino acids. The CDR3 spells CASSLQGLYGGYTF. Written as DNA, the CDR3 is TGTGCCAGCAGCCTACAGGGACTCTATGGGGGCTACACCTTC.

This clonotype has at least ten counts. The V call is TRBV4-1, the J call TRBJ2-7; D is uncertain. In germline, CDR1 is MGHRA, CDR2 YSYEKL. V lost 1 base, J lost 0 bases, and 4 bases lay in between. This CDR3 has 13 residues. CDR3: CASSQGPSYEQYF. CDR3 nucleotide sequence: TGCGCCAGCAGCCAAGGGCCCTCCTACGAGCAGTACTTC.

The chain has TRBV6-2 or TRBV6-3 and TRBJ1-1; D call uncertain. Trimming stripped 5 bases from V and 6 bases from J, with 13 bases between. Per the germline V gene, CDR1 is MNHEY and CDR2 is SVGEGT. The CDR3 sequence is 13 residues long. The CDR3 reads CASSHDLDAEAFF. The CDR3 nucleotides are TGTGCCAGCAGTCACGACCTCGATGCTGAAGCTTTCTTT.

This clonotype has more than one count but fewer than ten. The chain employs TRBV11-2 and TRBJ2-1, with D hard to call. The germline V and J ends were trimmed by 5 bases and 4 bases, with 12 bases remaining between them. The CDR3 covers 14 residues. Germline CDR1 SGHAT, CDR2 FQNNGV. Here the CDR3 reads CASSALMRYNEQFF. CDR3 DNA: TGTGCCAGCAGCGCCCTAATGAGATACAATGAGCAGTTCTTC.

The chain couples TRBV12-3 or TRBV12-4 to TRBJ1-2, with unresolved D. The ends were cut back, 7 bases at V and 4 bases at J, with 22 bases in the middle. This CDR3 has 16 residues. The CDR3 protein is CASTKGRPGLSYGYTF. CDR3 coding DNA: TGTGCCAGCACTAAAGGTCGCCCCGGGTTAAGCTATGGCTACACCTTC.

V is TRBV7-2 and J is TRBJ2-4, with D perhaps assigned TRBD1 or TRBD2 (5 bases each). The germline V gene has CDR1 SGHTA and CDR2 FQGNSA. Trimming cost V 3 bases and J 9 bases, with 12 bases left between them. The CDR3 consists of 13 residues. DNA for the CDR3: TGTGCCAGCAGCTTGGAGTCGAGGGGCATTCAGTACTTC. Translation: CASSLESRGIQYF.

The chain employs TRBV7-2 and TRBJ1-1, with TRBD1 matching 7 bases. The germline V gene has CDR1 SGHTA and CDR2 FQGNSA. The CDR3 runs 14 residues. Trimming at V came to 5 bases and at J to 2 bases, leaving 5 bases not matched to a gene. The CDR3, as DNA: TGTGCCAGCAGCGGGTACAGGGGAAACACTGAAGCTTTCTTT. This sequence encodes CASSGYRGNTEAFF. The whole variable domain, filled in from reference TRBV7-2 and TRBJ1-1, reads GAGVSQSPSNKVTEKGKDVELRCDPISGHTALYWYRQSLGQGLEFLIYFQGNSAPDKSGLPSDRFSAERTGGSVSTLTIQRTQQEDSAVYLCASSGYRGNTEAFFGQGTRLTVV.

The V and J genes are TRBV19 and TRBJ2-5; 10 bases are a match to TRBD2. Per germline, CDR1 LNHDA and CDR2 SQIVND (reference sequence). V trimming: 11 bases; J trimming: 3 bases; junction bases outside the gene matches: 6. The CDR3 contains 13 residues. The CDR3 nucleotides are TGTGCCGTTTCTAGCGGGAGTGAAGAGACCCAGTACTTC. This encodes CAVSSGSEETQYF.

As DNA, the CDR3 is TGTGCCACCAGTGATTTCAAGGGAGAGACCCAGTACTTC. This codes for CATSDFKGETQYF. The chain links TRBV24-1 to TRBJ2-5; no clear D gene. Germline CDR1 reads KGHDR; CDR2 reads SFDVKD. This CDR3 has 13 residues. Trimming shortened V by 1 base and J by 4 bases, and 6 bases separated the two germline ends.

This clonotype showed up many times. The chain has TRBV7-2 and TRBJ1-6, with D perhaps TRBD1 (5 bases). Trimming stripped 1 base from V and 4 bases from J, with 8 bases between. CDR3 size: 15 residues. The germline V gene has CDR1 SGHTA and CDR2 FQGNSA. CDR3 residues: CASSLVDSYNSPLHF. The CDR3 coding sequence is TGTGCCAGCAGCTTAGTTGACAGTTATAATTCACCCCTCCACTTT.

This clonotype was seen a handful of times. The chain uses TRBV12-3 or TRBV12-4 and TRBJ1-1; 10 bases match TRBD1. V shed 6 bases and J 5 bases; nucleotides not matched to a gene: 6. This CDR3 has 14 residues. In nucleotides, the CDR3 is TGTGCCAGCAGGGTTGACAGGGGGCTTACTGAAGCTTTCTTT. Protein sequence: CASRVDRGLTEAFF.

This chain joins TRBV20-1 and TRBJ2-4; perhaps TRBD1 as D (6 bases). The V and J ends lost 7 bases and 5 bases respectively, with 15 bases between them. The CDR3 contains 13 residues. CDR1 and CDR2 (germline): DFQATT, SNEGSKA (reference sequence). CDR3 residues: CSVIKGVENIQYF. CDR3 DNA: TGCAGTGTAATAAAGGGGGTTGAAAACATTCAGTACTTC.

The chain employs TRBV30 and TRBJ2-3, with TRBD2 matching 7 bases. The CDR3 is 14 residues long. Germline values: CDR1 GTSNPN, CDR2 SVGIG (reference sequence). The ends lost 1 base at V and 3 bases at J; junction bases unmatched: 4. CDR3 sequence: CAWSALARTDTQYF. DNA of the CDR3: TGTGCCTGGAGTGCACTAGCGAGGACAGATACGCAGTATTTT.

The V call is TRBV6-1, the J call TRBJ2-5; D may match TRBD1 or TRBD2 (5 bases each). This CDR3 contains 14 residues. V lost 3 bases to trimming and J lost 5 bases, with 13 bases between them. Germline CDR1 and CDR2: MNHNS and SASEGT. DNA for the CDR3: TGTGCCAGCAGTGACAGGCGAGGGGCGGAGACCCAGTACTTC. As protein: CASSDRRGAETQYF.

This clonotype was recorded a few times. The chain is built from TRBV11-2 and TRBJ2-7, with D perhaps being TRBD1 or TRBD2 (5 bases each). CDR1 is SGHAT and CDR2 is FQNNGV in the germline V gene. This CDR3 is built from 14 residues. V dropped 5 bases and J dropped 7 bases, with 18 bases sitting between them. DNA for the CDR3: TGTGCCAGCAGCCTCGCGTATGCCGGGACGGAGCAGTACTTC. Its translation is CASSLAYAGTEQYF.

This clonotype was counted between two and nine times. This chain joins TRBV20-1 and TRBJ2-5, with D unresolved. Germline lookup yields CDR1 DFQATT and CDR2 SNEGSKA (reference sequence). The length of the CDR3 is 16 residues. Trimming cost V 0 bases and J 1 base, with 15 bases left between them. The chain's CDR3 is CSARDWGQQIQETQYF. As DNA, the CDR3 is TGCAGTGCTAGAGATTGGGGTCAGCAGATCCAAGAGACCCAGTACTTC.

There are a few counts of this clonotype. CDR3 sequence: CAIDLRDNSYEQYF. In nucleotides, the CDR3 is TGTGCCATCGACTTGCGGGACAACAGCTACGAGCAGTACTTC. J is TRBJ2-7 and V is TRBV7-9, with D tentatively TRBD1 or TRBD2 (6 bases each). V was shortened by 10 bases and J by 3 bases, with 19 bases between the two germline ends. CDR1 and CDR2 (germline): SEHNR, FQNEAQ (reference sequence). The length of the CDR3 is 14 residues.

This clonotype was counted only a few times. The rearrangement links TRBV7-7 to TRBJ2-5; perhaps TRBD2 as D (5 bases). Trimming pared 2 bases from V and 0 bases from J, leaving 13 bases between. In germline, CDR1 is SSHAT, CDR2 FNYEAQ (reference sequence). This CDR3 spans 16 amino acids. CDR3 in amino acids: CASSLRRQTYQETQYF. For the CDR3, the DNA is TGTGCCAGCAGCTTAAGGAGGCAGACGTACCAAGAGACCCAGTACTTC.

This clonotype was observed a handful of times. This chain uses TRBV5-1 with TRBJ2-5; no clear D. With 1 base removed from V and 3 bases from J, the gap between germline ends came to 10 bases. Germline CDR1 is SGHRS and CDR2 is YFSETQ. This CDR3 region has 14 residues. CDR3 in DNA: TGCGCCAGCAGCTTGTTACCCAGCAAAGAGACCCAGTACTTC. Its translation is CASSLLPSKETQYF.

This clonotype was counted once. V gene TRBV19 combines with J gene TRBJ2-3; a weak D match, TRBD1 (6 bases). The CDR3 sequence is 16 residues long. V was pared by 5 bases and J by 2 bases, with 17 bases between. From germline, CDR1 is LNHDA and CDR2 SQIVND (reference sequence). In DNA form, the CDR3 reads TGTGCCAGTAGTCCTCCGGGACATCCCTCCACAGATACGCAGTATTTT. Its protein product is CASSPPGHPSTDTQYF.

This sequence joins TRBV7-9 and TRBJ2-1; 9 nucleotides match TRBD2. The V gene end was trimmed by 4 bases and the J gene end by 0 bases; junction bases not matched to a gene: 4. In germline, CDR1 is SEHNR, CDR2 FQNEAQ (reference sequence). The CDR3 consists of 16 residues. Here the CDR3 reads CASSSATSGSYNEQFF. In DNA, the CDR3 is TGTGCCAGCAGCTCCGCGACTAGCGGCTCCTACAATGAGCAGTTCTTC.

This rearrangement joins TRBV5-4 to TRBJ2-5, with D possibly matching TRBD2 (6 bases). There are 14 residues in the CDR3. Germline CDR1 reads SGHNT; CDR2 reads YYREEE (reference sequence). Trimming left V 6 bases short and J 5 bases short, with 17 bases between. The CDR3 DNA reads TGTGCCAGCACCCAAGGGCGACTAGATGAGACCCAGTACTTC. Translating it yields CASTQGRLDETQYF.

The V and J genes are TRBV6-2 or TRBV6-3 and TRBJ2-7; no reliable D call. Germline V CDR1 and CDR2: MNHEY, SVGEGT. The CDR3 has 13 amino acids. The V gene lost 6 bases and the J gene lost 4 bases, with 13 bases spanning the gap. CDR3 region: CASRRPPIYEQYF. DNA of the CDR3: TGTGCCAGCAGGAGACCACCCATATACGAGCAGTACTTC.